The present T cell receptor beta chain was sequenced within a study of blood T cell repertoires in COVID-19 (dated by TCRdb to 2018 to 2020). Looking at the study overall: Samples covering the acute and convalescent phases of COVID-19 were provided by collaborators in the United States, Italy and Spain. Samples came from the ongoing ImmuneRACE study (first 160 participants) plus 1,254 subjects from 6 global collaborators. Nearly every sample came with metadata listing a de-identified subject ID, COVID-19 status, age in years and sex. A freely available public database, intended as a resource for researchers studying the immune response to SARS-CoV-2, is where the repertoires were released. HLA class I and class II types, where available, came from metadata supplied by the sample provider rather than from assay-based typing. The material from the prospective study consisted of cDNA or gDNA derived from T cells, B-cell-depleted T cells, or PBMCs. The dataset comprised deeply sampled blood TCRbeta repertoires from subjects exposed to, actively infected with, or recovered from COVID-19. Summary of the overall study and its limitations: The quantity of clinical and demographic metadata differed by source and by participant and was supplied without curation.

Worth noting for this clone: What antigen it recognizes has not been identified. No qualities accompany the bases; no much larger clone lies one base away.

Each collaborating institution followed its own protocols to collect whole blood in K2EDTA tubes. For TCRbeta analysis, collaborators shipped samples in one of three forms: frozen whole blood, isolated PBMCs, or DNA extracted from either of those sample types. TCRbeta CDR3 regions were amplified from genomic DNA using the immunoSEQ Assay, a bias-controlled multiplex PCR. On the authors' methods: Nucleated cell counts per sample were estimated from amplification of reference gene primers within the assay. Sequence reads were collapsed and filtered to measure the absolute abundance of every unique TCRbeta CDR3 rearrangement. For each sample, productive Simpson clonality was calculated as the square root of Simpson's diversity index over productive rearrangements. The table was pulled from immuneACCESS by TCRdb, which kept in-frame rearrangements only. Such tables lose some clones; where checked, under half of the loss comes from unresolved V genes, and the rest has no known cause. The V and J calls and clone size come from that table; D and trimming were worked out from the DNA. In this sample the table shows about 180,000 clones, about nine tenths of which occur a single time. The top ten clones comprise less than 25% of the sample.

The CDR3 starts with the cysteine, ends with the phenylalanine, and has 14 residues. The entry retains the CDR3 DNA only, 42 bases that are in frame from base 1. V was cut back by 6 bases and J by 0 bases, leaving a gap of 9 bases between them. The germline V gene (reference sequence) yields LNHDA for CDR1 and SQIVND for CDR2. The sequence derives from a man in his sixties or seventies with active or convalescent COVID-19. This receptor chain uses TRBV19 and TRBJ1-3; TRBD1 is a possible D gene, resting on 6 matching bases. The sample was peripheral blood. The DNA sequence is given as TGTGCCAGTAGGACAGGCAGCTCTGGAAACACCATATATTTT. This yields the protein CASRTGSSGNTIYF.